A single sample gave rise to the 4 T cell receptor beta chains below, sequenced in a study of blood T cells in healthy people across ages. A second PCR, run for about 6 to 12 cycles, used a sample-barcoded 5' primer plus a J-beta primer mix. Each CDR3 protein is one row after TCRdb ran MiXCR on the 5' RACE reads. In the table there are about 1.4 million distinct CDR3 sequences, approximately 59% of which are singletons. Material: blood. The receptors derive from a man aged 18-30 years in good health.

The CDR3 DNA reads as TGTGCCATCAGTAGGGGGAGGGACGAGCAGTACTTC. Its protein is CAISRGRDEQYF. The chain joins TRBV10-3 to TRBJ2-7; perhaps TRBD2 as D (7 bases). Trimming removed 5 bases at V and 5 bases at J, with 10 bases between. Germline lookup yields CDR1 ENHRY and CDR2 SYGVKD. The CDR3 is made up of 12 amino acids.

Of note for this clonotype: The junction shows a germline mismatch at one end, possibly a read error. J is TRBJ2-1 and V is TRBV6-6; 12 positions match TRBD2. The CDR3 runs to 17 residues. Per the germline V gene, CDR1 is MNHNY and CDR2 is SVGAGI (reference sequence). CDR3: CAGSYLLAGTSGNEQFF. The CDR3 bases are TGTGCCGGCAGTTACCTTCTGGCCGGGACTAGCGGGAATGAGCAGTTCTTC.

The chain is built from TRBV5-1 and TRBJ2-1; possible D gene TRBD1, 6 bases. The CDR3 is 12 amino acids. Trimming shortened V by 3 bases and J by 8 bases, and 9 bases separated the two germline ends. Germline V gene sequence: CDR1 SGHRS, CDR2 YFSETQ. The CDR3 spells CASSSQGDEQFF. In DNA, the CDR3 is TGCGCCAGCAGCTCACAGGGCGATGAGCAGTTCTTC.

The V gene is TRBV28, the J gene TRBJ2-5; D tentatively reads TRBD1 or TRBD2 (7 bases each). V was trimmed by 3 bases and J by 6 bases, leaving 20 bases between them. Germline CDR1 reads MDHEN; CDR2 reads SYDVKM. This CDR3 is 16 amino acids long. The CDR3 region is CASSFESRQGGKTQYF. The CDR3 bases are TGTGCCAGCAGTTTCGAGAGTCGGCAGGGGGGGAAGACCCAGTACTTC.